This record looks at one T cell receptor (beta chain) sequence and its context. Its target is unknown. The sample is drawn from a study of T cell repertoires in cytomegalovirus infection. About the research overall: Indications of both CMV infection and matching HLA type were provided by public TCR beta signatures. Whole-study findings and limits: Totalled public TCR beta family frequency picked out people who carried CMV plus the relevant HLA.

TCRdb re-analysed the reads in MiXCR, keeping a single row per CDR3 protein. The sample records 75,000 to 100,000 distinct CDR3 sequences, about 45% being singletons. The CDR3 is 14 residues long. Germline CDR1 reads MDHEN; CDR2 reads SYDVKM. V lost 10 bases, J lost 7 bases, and 10 bases stayed unmatched. The chain combines TRBV28 with TRBJ2-1, with TRBD2 matching over 10 bases. The sequence was collected from a human donor in good health (CMV status not recorded). Some clones in this sample may be carry-over from other donors' samples. The sample was CD8+ T cells from cultured PBMCs, taken from culture after CMV antigen stimulation. Here the CDR3 reads CATQVQREGNEQFF. In DNA, the CDR3 is TGTGCCACCCAGGTCCAGCGGGAGGGAAATGAGCAGTTCTTC.